These 3 T cell receptor beta chains were all obtained from the same sample, sequenced in a study of T cell clonality in common variable immunodeficiency. Assay: immunoSEQ multiplex PCR; the TCRdb copy retains only in-frame clones and omits some. The sample has tens of thousands of clones, none seen only once. Sequencing was performed on peripheral blood mononuclear cells. Every receptor here comes from a person between 18 and 75 years old in good health.

This clone has at least ten counts. The read comes to an end 3 residues before the CDR3 does, leaving the germline J gene to fill in the end. This chain uses TRBV5-4 with TRBJ2-5; TRBD2 might be the D (5 bases). The CDR3 is 13 residues long. Germline V gene data show CDR1 as SGHNT and CDR2 as YYREEE (reference sequence). V gave up 4 bases and J gave up 3 bases, with 10 bases separating them. The sequenced CDR3 bases are TGTGCCAGCAGCAGAGGACTCGAAGAGACC. Its translation is CASSRGLEET. The CDR3 in its entirety is CASSRGLEETQYF. Looking up the rest from reference TRBV5-4 and TRBJ2-5 gives the full variable domain: ETGVTQSPTHLIKTRGQQVTLRCSSQSGHNTVSWYQQALGQGPQFIFQYYREEENGRGNFPPRFSGLQFPNYSSELNVNALELDDSALYLCASSRGLEETQYFGPGTRLLVL.

This clone was counted at least ten times. The read falls 3 residues short of the CDR3 end, and the missing part is taken from the germline J gene. The genes are TRBV20-1 and TRBJ1-1; weak D call: TRBD1 (6 bases). Germline loops: CDR1 DFQATT, CDR2 SNEGSKA (reference sequence). The CDR3 runs 17 residues. V was trimmed by 1 base and J by 3 bases, leaving 21 bases between them. The sequenced part of the CDR3 DNA is TGCAGTGCTAGAGTGGGCAGGGGTTTGGTTGGTGACACTGAA. Its translation: CSARVGRGLVGDTE. The whole CDR3 is CSARVGRGLVGDTEAFF.

This clone was observed at least ten times. The read comes to an end 3 residues before the CDR3 does, leaving the germline J gene to fill in the end. The V gene is TRBV19, the J gene TRBJ2-7, with D maybe TRBD1 (6 bases). CDR1 LNHDA and CDR2 SQIVND come from the germline V gene (reference sequence). The CDR3 runs to 15 residues. Between the trimmed V and J ends, which lost 3 bases and 2 bases, there was a span of 14 bases. CDR3 DNA (partial): TGTGCCAGTAGTATCCTGAAGACAGGAACCTACGAG. This codes for CASSILKTGTYE. The entire CDR3 reads CASSILKTGTYEQYF.